This T cell receptor (beta chain) emerged from a study of cytomegalovirus exposure and HLA in healthy donors. Whole-study results and caveats: Most subjects had HLA-A and HLA-B alleles reportedly predicted accurately by TCR beta sequences. Donors belonging to an Asian-associated ancestry cluster reportedly showed fewer N-insertions in productive TCRs than the roughly 670-donor mean, according to what a later analysis found.

The germline V gene has CDR1 SEHNR and CDR2 FQNEAQ (reference sequence). This CDR3 is built from 14 residues. The V segment lost 5 bases and the J segment 4 bases; nucleotides outside the gene matches: 5. About this clone itself: The antigen remains undetermined.

The PCR had 60 Vbeta and 13 Jbeta primers. Libraries were prepared by immunoSEQ multiplex PCR; TCRdb keeps only in-frame clonotypes and omits some of them. Of more than 90,000 clones listed, over 55% are singletons. The TCR originated in a boy between 10 and 17 years old in good health and CMV-seropositive. Sequencing was performed on PBMCs. V usage is TRBV7-9 and J usage is TRBJ1-1; TRBD1 matches 9 bases. CDR3 sequence reads: CASSLLTGGTEAFF. CDR3 DNA sequence: TGTGCCAGCAGCCTCCTGACAGGGGGCACTGAAGCTTTCTTT. Together with reference TRBV7-9 and TRBJ1-1, the CDR3 gives the full variable domain: DTGVSQNPRHKITKRGQNVTFRCDPISEHNRLYWYRQTLGQGPEFLTYFQNEAQLEKSRLLSDRFSAERPKGSFSTLEIQRTEQGDSAMYLCASSLLTGGTEAFFGQGTRLTVV.